The 29 T cell receptor beta chains below come from one sample, sequenced in a study of blood T cell repertoires in COVID-19 (dated by TCRdb to 2019 to 2021). The library relied on the immunoSEQ multiplex PCR assay. The table was pulled from immuneACCESS by TCRdb, which kept in-frame rearrangements only. Such tables lose some clones; where checked, under half of the loss comes from unresolved V genes, and the rest has no known cause. The sample table records tens of thousands of clones; roughly 89% of these occur just once. About 5% of the sample is held by the ten biggest clonotypes. Sequencing used peripheral blood. These receptors were collected from a woman aged 45 to 65 with active COVID-19.

This chain joins TRBV7-8 and TRBJ2-3; no firm D call. The germline V and J ends were trimmed by 5 bases and 6 bases, with 12 bases remaining between them. The CDR3 is made up of 13 amino acids. The germline V gene has CDR1 SGHVS and CDR2 FQNEAQ. The CDR3 is CASSPYSSDTQYF. CDR3 in DNA: TGTGCCAGCAGCCCTTATAGCTCCGATACGCAGTATTTT.

The rearrangement links TRBV5-1 to TRBJ1-1; no reliable D call. This CDR3 region has 15 residues. V was clipped by 0 bases and J by 0 bases, with 9 bases between them. Germline V gene lookup returns CDR1 SGHRS and CDR2 YFSETQ. CDR3 amino acids: CASSLAAGMNTEAFF. CDR3 nucleotide sequence: TGCGCCAGCAGCTTGGCCGCCGGTATGAACACTGAAGCTTTCTTT. Full variable domain (missing parts from reference TRBV5-1 and TRBJ1-1): KAGVTQTPRYLIKTRGQQVTLSCSPISGHRSVSWYQQTPGQGLQFLFEYFSETQRNKGNFPGRFSGRQFSNSRSEMNVSTLELGDSALYLCASSLAAGMNTEAFFGQGTRLTVV.

This chain joins TRBV5-5 and TRBJ1-3; the D gene is possibly TRBD1 (5 bases). This CDR3 region has 14 residues. V lost 4 bases and J 7 bases, leaving 15 bases between the germline ends. CDR1 and CDR2 from the germline V gene are SGHKS and YYEKEE (reference sequence). The CDR3 here is CASSPVGALNTIYF. CDR3 nucleotide sequence: TGTGCCAGCAGCCCGGTTGGGGCATTGAACACCATATATTTT.

The chain has TRBV2 and TRBJ1-4; no definite D call. CDR3 length: 15 residues. Between the trimmed V and J ends, which lost 6 bases and 8 bases, there was a span of 19 bases. CDR1 is SNHLY and CDR2 is FYNNEI in the germline V gene. CDR3 region: CASSPSGRRTEKLFF. Written as DNA, the CDR3 is TGTGCCAGCAGCCCTTCGGGTCGGAGAACGGAAAAACTGTTTTTT.

The J gene is TRBJ2-2, the V gene TRBV11-2; no clear D gene. V dropped 1 base and J dropped 0 bases, with 9 bases sitting between them. Germline CDR1 is SGHAT and CDR2 is FQNNGV. The CDR3 consists of 16 residues. CDR3 bases: TGTGCCAGCAGCTTAGGTGGTAGTCCGAACACCGGGGAGCTGTTTTTT. Protein sequence: CASSLGGSPNTGELFF.

The chain is built from TRBV10-2 and TRBJ1-2; D is uncertain. This CDR3 spans 11 amino acids. With 8 bases removed from V and 7 bases from J, the gap between germline ends came to 11 bases. Germline CDR1 and CDR2: WSHSY and SAAADI. The CDR3 here is CASLALSGYTF. CDR3 coding DNA: TGCGCCAGCTTAGCACTCTCTGGCTACACCTTC.

The J gene is TRBJ1-3, the V gene TRBV18, with D possibly TRBD1 on 5 matching bases. The CDR3 length is 15 residues. The germline V gene has CDR1 KGHSH and CDR2 LQKENI. Trimming pared 6 bases from V and 8 bases from J, leaving 20 bases between. This CDR3 reads CASSTAGRYLDTIYF. CDR3 DNA sequence: TGTGCCAGCTCGACGGCGGGGCGGTACTTAGACACCATATATTTT.

This chain links TRBV3-1 (or the pseudogene TRBV3-2) with TRBJ1-6; 9 nucleotides agree with TRBD1. In germline, CDR1 is LGHDT, CDR2 YNNKEL (reference sequence). The junction had 4 bases not matched to a gene; V was cut back by 1 base and J by 6 bases. The CDR3 runs to 16 residues. CDR3: CASSQGGTGSNSPLHF. CDR3 sequence (DNA): TGTGCCAGCAGCCAAGGAGGGACAGGGAGTAATTCACCCCTCCACTTT.

The J gene is TRBJ1-5, the V gene TRBV6-1, with 7 bases aligning to TRBD1. From germline, CDR1 is MNHNS and CDR2 SASEGT. The CDR3 contains 15 residues. Losses at the gene ends were 0 bases for V and 4 bases for J; bases not matched to a gene: 3. DNA of the CDR3: TGTGCCAGCAGTGAAGCGACAGGGCGAAATCAGCCCCAGCATTTT. Its translation is CASSEATGRNQPQHF.

This clone has just one count. The rearrangement links TRBV9 to TRBJ2-1; 9 bases are a match to TRBD2. This CDR3 spans 14 amino acids. The trim removed 6 bases at V and 8 bases at J, leaving 9 bases unmatched. The germline gives CDR1 SGDLS, CDR2 YYNGEE. The CDR3 bases are TGTGCCAGCACCGGGACTAGCCTTCCTGATGAGCAGTTCTTC. Amino acids: CASTGTSLPDEQFF.

The V and J genes are TRBV19 and TRBJ2-5; TRBD2 matches 8 bases. Germline V CDR1 and CDR2: LNHDA, SQIVND (reference sequence). This CDR3 is 17 amino acids long. Trimming at V came to 7 bases and at J to 2 bases, leaving 15 bases not matched to a gene. The CDR3 coding sequence is TGTGCCAGTACTAAATCGCCGGGACTAGACCCACAAGAGACCCAGTACTTC. Amino acids: CASTKSPGLDPQETQYF.

The chain carries TRBV5-1 and TRBJ1-1; D perhaps matches TRBD1 (5 bases). Deletions cut 0 bases from V and 1 base from J, with 7 bases between. Looked up from germline, CDR1 is SGHRS and CDR2 is YFSETQ. The CDR3 totals 14 residues. The CDR3 reads CASSLDQGNTEAFF. The CDR3 DNA reads as TGCGCCAGCAGCTTGGATCAGGGGAACACTGAAGCTTTCTTT.

The chain joins TRBV6-2 or TRBV6-3 to TRBJ2-1; 13 positions agree with TRBD2. J gave up 5 bases and V 6 bases, and 7 bases lay outside the gene matches. Germline values: CDR1 MNHEY, CDR2 SVGEGT. The CDR3 loop spans 16 amino acids. Written as DNA, the CDR3 is TGTGCCAGCAGCTGGACTAGCGGGAGTCGGGACAATGAGCAGTTCTTC. Translation gives CASSWTSGSRDNEQFF.

This clone was counted once. This chain joins TRBV2 and TRBJ2-1; 7 bases align to TRBD2. Per germline, CDR1 SNHLY and CDR2 FYNNEI. Trimming removed 7 bases from V and 1 base from J; junction bases left unmatched: 16. The CDR3 sequence is 18 residues long. In nucleotides, the CDR3 is TGTGCCAGCAACCCCACCTTTTTAGCGGGCCTTTCCTACAATGAGCAGTTCTTC. It translates to CASNPTFLAGLSYNEQFF.

In this sample, this clone turned up once. Different DNA sequences within this sample yield the same CDR3. This chain connects TRBV7-3 to TRBJ2-7; 8 bases agree with TRBD1. V was pared by 4 bases and J by 6 bases, with 5 bases of the junction left unmatched. CDR1 and CDR2 (germline): SGHTA, FQGTGA. CDR3 size: 13 residues. CDR3 amino acids: CASSSGTGSEQYF. CDR3 nucleotides: TGTGCCAGCAGCTCCGGGACAGGCAGCGAGCAGTACTTC.

The chain joins TRBV10-3 to TRBJ2-1; 14 positions agree with TRBD2. The CDR3 is 15 residues long. The germline V gene encodes CDR1 ENHRY and CDR2 SYGVKD. Unmatched junction bases numbered 4, after V lost 5 bases and J lost 7 bases. The CDR3 DNA reads TGTGCCATCAGTCCTGGACTAGCGGGAGGTAATGAGCAGTTCTTC. Amino acid sequence: CAISPGLAGGNEQFF.

V gene TRBV19 combines with J gene TRBJ2-7, with D possibly being TRBD1 (6 bases). The germline CDR1 and CDR2 sequences are LNHDA and SQIVND (reference sequence). Trimming stripped 7 bases from V and 6 bases from J, with 16 bases between. This CDR3 has 13 residues. The CDR3 region is CASNPTGLGEQYF. CDR3 DNA sequence: TGTGCCAGTAACCCTACAGGGTTAGGCGAGCAGTACTTC.

J is TRBJ2-3 and V is TRBV5-1, with unresolved D. CDR3 length equals 16 residues. The ends were cut back, 4 bases at V and 0 bases at J, with 15 bases in the middle. The germline gives CDR1 SGHRS, CDR2 YFSETQ. The chain's CDR3 is CASSLRLIKSTDTQYF. The DNA of the CDR3 is TGCGCCAGCAGCCTCCGACTGATTAAGAGCACAGATACGCAGTATTTT.

The chain has TRBV29-1 and TRBJ2-1; 7 bases are shared with TRBD2. The CDR3 covers 14 residues. The trim removed 2 bases at V and 4 bases at J, leaving 5 bases unmatched. The V gene's germline CDR1 is SQVTM and CDR2 ANQGSEA. The DNA of the CDR3 is TGCAGCGTTGAAAGACTAGCCGGTTACAATGAGCAGTTCTTC. As protein: CSVERLAGYNEQFF.

The chain has TRBV30 and TRBJ1-2; 8 bases fit TRBD1. The CDR3 contains 16 residues. Germline V gene sequence: CDR1 GTSNPN, CDR2 SVGIG (reference sequence). The CDR3: CASGQGAPRSSVGYTF. The CDR3 DNA sequence: TGTGCTTCCGGACAGGGCGCGCCCCGAAGTTCGGTTGGCTACACCTTC.

V gene TRBV18 combines with J gene TRBJ2-1; maybe TRBD2 (6 bases). V gave up 4 bases and J gave up 8 bases, with 15 bases separating them. The CDR3 loop spans 14 amino acids. The V gene's germline CDR1 is KGHSH and CDR2 LQKENI. This CDR3 reads CASSLGLASDEQFF. CDR3 DNA: TGTGCCAGCTCACTGGGACTGGCCTCGGATGAGCAGTTCTTC.

J is TRBJ1-5 and V is TRBV24-1, with a possible D match to TRBD1 (5 bases). Trimming removed 3 bases from V and 8 bases from J, with 13 bases in between. The CDR3 extends over 14 amino acids. Germline CDR1 and CDR2: KGHDR and SFDVKD. DNA of the CDR3: TGTGCCACCAGTGATACCTGGGGCGCGAAGCCCCAGCATTTT. Its protein is CATSDTWGAKPQHF.

V usage is TRBV9 and J usage is TRBJ2-1; 10 positions match TRBD2. This CDR3 has 16 residues. Losses at the gene ends were 5 bases for V and 8 bases for J; bases not matched to a gene: 13. The germline V gene encodes CDR1 SGDLS and CDR2 YYNGEE. In nucleotides, the CDR3 is TGTGCCAGCAGTGGAATGGGACTAGCGCCGTTGGATGAGCAGTTCTTC. It codes for CASSGMGLAPLDEQFF. The variable domain in full, with the rest retrieved from reference TRBV9 and TRBJ2-1, is DSGVTQTPKHLITATGQRVTLRCSPRSGDLSVYWYQQSLDQGLQFLIQYYNGEERAKGNILERFSAQQFPDLHSELNLSSLELGDSALYFCASSGMGLAPLDEQFFGPGTRLTVL.

The rearrangement uses TRBV6-5 and TRBJ2-7, with D maybe TRBD2 (7 bases). The CDR3 sequence is 14 residues long. With 8 bases removed from V and 4 bases from J, the gap between germline ends came to 18 bases. Germline V gene sequence: CDR1 MNHEY, CDR2 SVGAGI. The CDR3 spells CASHKLGGAYEQYF. The CDR3 nucleotides are TGTGCCAGCCACAAACTTGGGGGGGCGTACGAGCAGTACTTC.

The J gene is TRBJ1-4, the V gene TRBV28; D gene unclear. The ends were cut back, 8 bases at V and 6 bases at J, with 13 bases in the middle. This CDR3 spans 13 amino acids. Germline V lookup: CDR1 MDHEN, CDR2 SYDVKM. The CDR3 DNA sequence: TGTGCCAGCGCCGTTAACACAGATGAAAAACTGTTTTTT. Translated: CASAVNTDEKLFF.

The chain recombines TRBV5-1 with TRBJ1-1, with 8 bases identical to TRBD1. The CDR3 is 14 residues long. Germline lookup yields CDR1 SGHRS and CDR2 YFSETQ. V was clipped by 4 bases and J by 2 bases; unmatched bases: 4. CDR3 sequence (DNA): TGCGCCAGCAGCAGAGGACAGGGCAACACTGAAGCTTTCTTT. Protein sequence: CASSRGQGNTEAFF. The full variable domain, completed using reference TRBV5-1 and TRBJ1-1, is KAGVTQTPRYLIKTRGQQVTLSCSPISGHRSVSWYQQTPGQGLQFLFEYFSETQRNKGNFPGRFSGRQFSNSRSEMNVSTLELGDSALYLCASSRGQGNTEAFFGQGTRLTVV.

The chain joins TRBV5-5 to TRBJ2-1; TRBD2 matches at 8 bases. J was trimmed by 5 bases and V by 2 bases; bases with no gene match: 6. This CDR3 spans 15 amino acids. Germline-derived CDR1 and CDR2 are SGHKS and YYEKEE (reference sequence). The CDR3 sequence is CASSFAGGSDNEQFF. The CDR3 region has the DNA TGTGCCAGCAGCTTTGCGGGAGGAAGTGACAATGAGCAGTTCTTC. Variable domain in full (rest from reference TRBV5-5 and TRBJ2-1): DAGVTQSPTHLIKTRGQQVTLRCSPISGHKSVSWYQQVLGQGPQFIFQYYEKEERGRGNFPDRFSARQFPNYSSELNVNALLLGDSALYLCASSFAGGSDNEQFFGPGTRLTVL.

V is TRBV7-9 and J is TRBJ2-5; TRBD1 might be the D (6 bases). The germline V and J ends were trimmed by 6 bases and 0 bases, with 14 bases remaining between them. From germline, CDR1 is SEHNR and CDR2 FQNEAQ (reference sequence). This CDR3 has 15 amino acids. Written as DNA, the CDR3 is TGTGCCAGCAGTTTAAAGGGGGTATACCAAGAGACCCAGTACTTC. This codes for CASSLKGVYQETQYF.

The chain couples TRBV10-3 to TRBJ1-5, with a possible D match to TRBD1 (5 bases). Germline values: CDR1 ENHRY, CDR2 SYGVKD. V lost 3 bases and J 6 bases, leaving 9 bases between the germline ends. The CDR3 length is 13 residues. CDR3 amino acids: CAISDKGRQPQHF. The CDR3 DNA reads as TGTGCCATCAGTGATAAGGGGCGTCAGCCCCAGCATTTT.